This T cell receptor beta chain was profiled in a study of blood T cell repertoires in COVID-19. Data came from immunoSEQ multiplex PCR; TCRdb stores just in-frame clones and leaves some out. The sample contains about 170,000 clones, 84% of which appear only once. The V and J ends lost 3 bases and 5 bases respectively, with 17 bases between them. The germline gives CDR1 GTSNPN, CDR2 SVGIG (reference sequence). CDR3 length: 16 amino acids. Sequencing was done on a sample of peripheral blood. The receptor's source is an elderly woman with COVID-19, enrolled during active disease. The chain employs TRBV30 and TRBJ1-6, with D possibly matching TRBD1 (5 bases). The CDR3 reads CAWRFGGWVDNSPLHF. The CDR3 DNA follows: TGTGCCTGGAGATTCGGGGGGTGGGTCGATAATTCACCCCTCCACTTT.